This T cell receptor beta chain was identified in a study of vaccination and CD4 T cells after COVID-19. As for the study in general: Overlapping peptides covering the spike proteins of SARS-CoV-2, HCoV-NL63, HCoV-OC43 and HCoV-229E were added to stimulate cells.

Trimming stripped 4 bases from V and 11 bases from J, with 14 bases between. The CDR3 is made up of 12 amino acids. CDR1 and CDR2 (germline): MNHEY, SVGEGT. On this clonotype itself: Its antigen is currently unknown.

The sample's treatment: approximately nine-day PBMC culture with coronavirus spike peptide pools or control peptides (ViraFEST assay). Each well held a few million PBMCs in IL-2 (about 10 IU/ml) medium with approximately 9.9 ug/ml peptide pools. At the Johns Hopkins FTIC core, DNA taken from cultured CD4+ T cells was sequenced by way of the Oncomine TCR Beta short-read assay. TCRdb passed the PCR reads through MiXCR, listing each CDR3 protein once. The table has more than 9,500 distinct CDR3 sequences, about 56% seen once. This TCR was recovered from a human donor who had recovered from COVID-19. J is TRBJ1-1 and V is TRBV6-2 or TRBV6-3; possibly TRBD1 for D (6 bases). The sequenced sample consisted of CD4+ T cells from blood, cultured in vitro. The CDR3 DNA follows: TGTGCCAGCAGTTTAGGGGGTTTTGAGGCTTTCTTT. Protein sequence: CASSLGGFEAFF.